A single sample is the source of the 4 T cell receptor beta chains below, sequenced in a study of neoadjuvant anti-PD-1 for oral cavity cancer. The assay was immunoSEQ multiplex PCR, and TCRdb's table has in-frame clones only and misses some. The table has some 14,000 clones, 60% to 70% seen once; the top ten hold 2% to 2.5%. The input for sequencing was PBMCs, taken before nivolumab (anti-PD-1) treatment. These receptors were obtained from a person between 40 and 79 years old with oral cavity squamous cell carcinoma.

V usage is TRBV2 and J usage is TRBJ1-6; no clear D. Trimming stripped 0 bases from V and 3 bases from J, with 6 bases between. CDR1 and CDR2 from the germline V gene are SNHLY and FYNNEI. This CDR3 is 15 amino acids long. CDR3 sequence (DNA): TGTGCCAGCAGTGAAGCCACCAGCTATAATTCACCCCTCCACTTT. This encodes CASSEATSYNSPLHF.

This clone was detected a few times. The rearrangement joins TRBV7-3 to TRBJ1-3; D call uncertain. V was cut by 4 bases and J by 0 bases, with 10 bases left in between. CDR1 is SGHTA, CDR2 FQGTGA, per germline. The CDR3 length is 15 residues. Here the CDR3 DNA reads TGTGCCAGCAGCTCTACAGCCGCCTCTGGAAACACCATATATTTT. This translates into CASSSTAASGNTIYF.

This sequence joins TRBV6-6 and TRBJ1-2; TRBD1 matches 12 bases. J was trimmed by 8 bases and V by 5 bases; bases with no gene match: 9. CDR1 and CDR2 (germline): MNHNY, SVGAGI (reference sequence). The CDR3 consists of 15 residues. DNA for the CDR3: TGTGCCAGCAGTCCCCCGGGACAGGGGGCGGGAGGCTACACCTTC. This gives the protein CASSPPGQGAGGYTF.

The chain joins TRBV27 to TRBJ2-1; weak D call: TRBD1 (6 bases). The CDR3 is made up of 14 amino acids. The germline V gene encodes CDR1 MNHEY and CDR2 SMNVEV (reference sequence). With 2 bases removed from V and 3 bases from J, the gap between germline ends came to 8 bases. The CDR3 sequence: CASSLGGLYNEQFF. The CDR3 DNA reads as TGTGCCAGCAGTTTAGGGGGCCTCTACAATGAGCAGTTCTTC.